The 2 T cell receptor beta chains presented below share a single source sample, sequenced in a study of T cells in Graves' hyperthyroidism and ophthalmopathy. The investigators amplified TCR beta CDR3 regions from RNA transcripts. HTBI primers were the set used in a first-round RT-PCR of the TCR CDR3. TCRdb fed the multiplex PCR reads into MiXCR, producing one record per CDR3 protein. This table has fewer than 900,000 distinct CDR3 sequences, about 15% appearing once. Sequencing was carried out using blood. These receptors all stem from a young man with Graves' hyperthyroidism.

This clonotype came up many times. V is TRBV12-5 and J is TRBJ1-5, with TRBD1 as a possible D gene (6 bases). Germline CDR1 and CDR2: LGHNT and FRNRAP. The V and J ends lost 5 bases and 8 bases respectively, with 22 bases between them. CDR3 length: 16 amino acids. DNA of the CDR3: TGTGCTAGTGGTGACGGGGGGCCACAGGGACCTAAGCCCCAGCATTTT. Its translation is CASGDGGPQGPKPQHF.

This clonotype occurred a few times. The gene calls are TRBV6-1 and TRBJ2-1; 9 bases map to TRBD1. This CDR3 region has 14 residues. Germline CDR1 and CDR2: MNHNS and SASEGT. V dropped 8 bases and J dropped 0; count of bases not matched to a gene: 2. The CDR3 bases are TGTGCCAGCTGGGACAGGGCCTCCTACAATGAGCAGTTCTTC. It codes for CASWDRASYNEQFF.